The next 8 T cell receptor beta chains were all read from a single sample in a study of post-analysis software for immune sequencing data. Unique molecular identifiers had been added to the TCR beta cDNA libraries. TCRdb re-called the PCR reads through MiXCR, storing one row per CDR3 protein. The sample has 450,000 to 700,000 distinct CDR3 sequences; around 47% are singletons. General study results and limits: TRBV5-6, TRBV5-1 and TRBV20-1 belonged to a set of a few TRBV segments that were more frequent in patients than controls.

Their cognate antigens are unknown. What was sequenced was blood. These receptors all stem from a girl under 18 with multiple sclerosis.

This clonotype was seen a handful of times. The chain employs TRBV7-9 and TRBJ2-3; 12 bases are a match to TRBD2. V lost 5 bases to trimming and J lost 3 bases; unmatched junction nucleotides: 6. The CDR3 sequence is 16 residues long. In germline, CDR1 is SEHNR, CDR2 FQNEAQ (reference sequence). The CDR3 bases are TGTGCCAGCAGCCTAGTTCTAGCGGGGGGGACAGATACGCAGTATTTT. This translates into CASSLVLAGGTDTQYF.

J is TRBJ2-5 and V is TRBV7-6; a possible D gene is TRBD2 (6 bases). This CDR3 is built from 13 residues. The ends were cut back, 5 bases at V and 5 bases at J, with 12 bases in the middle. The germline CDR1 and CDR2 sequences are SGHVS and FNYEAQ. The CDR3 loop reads CASSGGLSETQYF. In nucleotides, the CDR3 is TGTGCCAGCAGCGGGGGACTTTCGGAGACCCAGTACTTC. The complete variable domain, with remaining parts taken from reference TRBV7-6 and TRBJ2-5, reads GAGVSQSPRYKVTKRGQDVALRCDPISGHVSLYWYRQALGQGPEFLTYFNYEAQQDKSGLPNDRFSAERPEGSISTLTIQRTEQRDSAMYRCASSGGLSETQYFGPGTRLLVL.

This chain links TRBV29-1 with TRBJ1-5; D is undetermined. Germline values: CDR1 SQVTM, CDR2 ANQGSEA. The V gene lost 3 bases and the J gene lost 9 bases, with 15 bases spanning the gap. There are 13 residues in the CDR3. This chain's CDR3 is CSVEAGPYLPQHF. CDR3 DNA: TGCAGCGTTGAGGCAGGCCCATATCTGCCCCAGCATTTT.

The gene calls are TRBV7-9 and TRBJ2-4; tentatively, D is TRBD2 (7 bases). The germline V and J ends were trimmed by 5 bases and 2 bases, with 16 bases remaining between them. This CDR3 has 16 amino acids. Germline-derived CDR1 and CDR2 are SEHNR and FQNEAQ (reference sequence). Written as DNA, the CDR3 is TGTGCCAGCAGCCTACAGGGAGGGGTATCCAAAAACATTCAGTACTTC. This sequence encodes CASSLQGGVSKNIQYF. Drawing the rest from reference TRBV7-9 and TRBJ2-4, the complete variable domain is DTGVSQNPRHKITKRGQNVTFRCDPISEHNRLYWYRQTLGQGPEFLTYFQNEAQLEKSRLLSDRFSAERPKGSFSTLEIQRTEQGDSAMYLCASSLQGGVSKNIQYFGAGTRLSVL.

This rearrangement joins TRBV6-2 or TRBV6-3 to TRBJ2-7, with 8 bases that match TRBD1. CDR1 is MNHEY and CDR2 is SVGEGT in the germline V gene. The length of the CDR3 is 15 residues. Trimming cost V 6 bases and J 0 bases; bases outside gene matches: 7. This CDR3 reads CASRKGQASSYEQYF. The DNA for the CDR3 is TGTGCCAGCAGGAAGGGACAGGCGAGCTCCTACGAGCAGTACTTC.

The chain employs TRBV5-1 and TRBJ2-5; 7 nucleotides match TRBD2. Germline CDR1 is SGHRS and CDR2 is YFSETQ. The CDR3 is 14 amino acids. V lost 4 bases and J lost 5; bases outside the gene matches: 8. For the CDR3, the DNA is TGCGCCAGCAGCCCCCGACTAGCTAGGGAGACCCAGTACTTC. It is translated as CASSPRLARETQYF. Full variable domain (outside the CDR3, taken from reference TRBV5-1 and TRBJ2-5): KAGVTQTPRYLIKTRGQQVTLSCSPISGHRSVSWYQQTPGQGLQFLFEYFSETQRNKGNFPGRFSGRQFSNSRSEMNVSTLELGDSALYLCASSPRLARETQYFGPGTRLLVL.

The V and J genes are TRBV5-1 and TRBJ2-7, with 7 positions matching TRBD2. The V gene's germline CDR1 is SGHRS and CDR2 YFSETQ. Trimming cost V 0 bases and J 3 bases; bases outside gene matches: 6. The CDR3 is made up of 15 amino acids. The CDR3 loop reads CASSLELAASYEQYF. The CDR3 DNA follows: TGCGCCAGCAGCTTGGAGCTAGCGGCGAGCTACGAGCAGTACTTC.

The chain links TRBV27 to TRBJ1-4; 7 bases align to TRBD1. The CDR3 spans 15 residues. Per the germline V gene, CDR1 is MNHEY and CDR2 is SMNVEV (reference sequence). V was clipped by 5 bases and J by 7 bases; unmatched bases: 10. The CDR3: CASSPRQGRSEKLFF. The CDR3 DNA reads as TGTGCCAGCAGTCCCCGACAGGGTCGAAGTGAAAAACTGTTTTTT. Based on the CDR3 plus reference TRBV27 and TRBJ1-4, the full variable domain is EAQVTQNPRYLITVTGKKLTVTCSQNMNHEYMSWYRQDPGLGLRQIYYSMNVEVTDKGDVPEGYKVSRKEKRNFPLILESPSPNQTSLYFCASSPRQGRSEKLFFGSGTQLSVL.